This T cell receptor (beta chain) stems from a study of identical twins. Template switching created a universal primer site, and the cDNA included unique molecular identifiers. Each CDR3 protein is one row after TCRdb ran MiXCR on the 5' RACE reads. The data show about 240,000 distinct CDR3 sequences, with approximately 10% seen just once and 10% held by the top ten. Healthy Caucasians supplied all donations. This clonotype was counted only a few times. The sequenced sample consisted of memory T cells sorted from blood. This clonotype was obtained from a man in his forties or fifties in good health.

The CDR3 loop reads CASSLREGRANEQFF. DNA for the CDR3: TGTGCCAGCAGTTTACGGGAGGGGAGGGCCAATGAGCAGTTCTTC. This chain uses TRBV28 with TRBJ2-1; 8 bases line up with TRBD2. Germline CDR1 and CDR2: MDHEN and SYDVKM. This CDR3 is 15 amino acids long. V trimming: 2 bases; J trimming: 6 bases; junction bases outside the gene matches: 6.